This T cell receptor beta chain appears in the sequencing data of a study of T cells in Graves' hyperthyroidism and ophthalmopathy. The V end was cut by 6 bases, the J end by 4 bases, with 15 bases between. The CDR3 totals 14 residues. CDR1 is SGHTA, CDR2 FQGNSA, per germline. RNA transcripts gave rise to amplified TCR beta CDR3 regions. The HTBI primer set was used in a first-round RT-PCR of the TCR CDR3. TCRdb itself ran the multiplex PCR reads through MiXCR, one entry per CDR3 protein. This sample has around 350,000 distinct CDR3 sequences, with over 15% found just once. This clonotype was seen repeatedly, ten times or more.

V gene TRBV7-2 combines with J gene TRBJ1-1, with D possibly TRBD1 on 5 matching bases. Material for sequencing was blood. The receptor comes from a woman between 18 and 30 years old with Graves' hyperthyroidism. The CDR3 here is CASSPRTLSTEAFF. The CDR3, as DNA: TGTGCCAGCAGTCCGCGGACACTTAGCACTGAAGCTTTCTTT.